This T cell receptor (beta chain) was documented in a study of OX40 agonist ivuxolimab in advanced cancers. Study information: Dose-escalation cases comprised hepatocellular carcinoma, melanoma, renal cell or head and neck cancer.

Comment on this clone: Its antigen remains unknown.

The V and J ends lost 0 bases and 6 bases respectively, with 21 bases between them. CDR1 is MNHEY, CDR2 SMNVEV, per germline (reference sequence). The CDR3 is made up of 19 amino acids. Clones were read by immunoSEQ multiplex PCR, and TCRdb kept only the in-frame ones, dropping some. The sample lists 14,000 or so clones, about 80% occurring once. General study results and limits: Nonresponders included some who also had low normalized T-cell clonal expansion.

Sample: CD4+ or CD8+ T cells sorted from blood, taken in a trial of the OX40 agonist ivuxolimab. V usage is TRBV27 and J usage is TRBJ1-6; D possibly corresponds to TRBD1 (5 bases). This receptor was obtained from an adult with an advanced solid tumor such as melanoma, head and neck, liver or kidney cancer. CDR3 nucleotides: TGTGCCAGCAGTTTATCTCCTCTTAACCTGGGACTGTCTAATTCACCCCTCCACTTT. It encodes CASSLSPLNLGLSNSPLHF.